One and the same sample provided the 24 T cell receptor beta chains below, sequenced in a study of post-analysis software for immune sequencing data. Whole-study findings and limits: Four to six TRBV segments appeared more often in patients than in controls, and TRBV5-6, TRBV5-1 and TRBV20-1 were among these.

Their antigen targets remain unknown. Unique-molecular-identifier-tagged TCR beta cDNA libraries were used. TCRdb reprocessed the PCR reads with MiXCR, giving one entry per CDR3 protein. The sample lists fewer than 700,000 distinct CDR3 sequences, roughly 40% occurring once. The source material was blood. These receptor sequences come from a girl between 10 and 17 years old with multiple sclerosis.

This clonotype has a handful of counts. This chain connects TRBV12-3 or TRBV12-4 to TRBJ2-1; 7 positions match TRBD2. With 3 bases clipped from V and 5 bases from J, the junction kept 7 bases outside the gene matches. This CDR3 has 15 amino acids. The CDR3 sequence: CASSFGLAENNEQFF. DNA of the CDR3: TGTGCCAGCAGTTTCGGGCTAGCGGAGAACAATGAGCAGTTCTTC.

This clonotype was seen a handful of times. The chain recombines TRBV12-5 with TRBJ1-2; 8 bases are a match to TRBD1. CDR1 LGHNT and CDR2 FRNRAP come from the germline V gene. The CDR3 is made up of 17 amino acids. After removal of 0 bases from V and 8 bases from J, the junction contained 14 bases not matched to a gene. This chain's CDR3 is CASGLVYLAGGAGGYTF. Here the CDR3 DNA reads TGTGCTAGTGGTTTGGTTTACCTTGCAGGGGGCGCCGGAGGCTACACCTTC. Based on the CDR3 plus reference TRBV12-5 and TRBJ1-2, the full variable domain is DARVTQTPRHKVTEMGQEVTMRCQPILGHNTVFWYRQTMMQGLELLAYFRNRAPLDDSGMPKDRFSAEMPDATLATLKIQPSEPRDSAVYFCASGLVYLAGGAGGYTFGSGTRLTVV.

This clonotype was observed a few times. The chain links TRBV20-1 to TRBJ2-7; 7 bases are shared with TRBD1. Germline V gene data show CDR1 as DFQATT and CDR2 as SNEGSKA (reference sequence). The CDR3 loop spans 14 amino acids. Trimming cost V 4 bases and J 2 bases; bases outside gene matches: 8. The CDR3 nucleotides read TGCAGTGCTACCTACTGGGACAGCCCCTACGAGCAGTACTTC. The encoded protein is CSATYWDSPYEQYF.

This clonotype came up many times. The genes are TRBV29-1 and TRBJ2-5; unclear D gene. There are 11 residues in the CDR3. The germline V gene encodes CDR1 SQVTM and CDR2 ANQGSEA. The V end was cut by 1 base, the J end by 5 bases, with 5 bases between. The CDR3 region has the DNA TGCAGCGTTGAAGTCTTCGAGACCCAGTACTTC. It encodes CSVEVFETQYF.

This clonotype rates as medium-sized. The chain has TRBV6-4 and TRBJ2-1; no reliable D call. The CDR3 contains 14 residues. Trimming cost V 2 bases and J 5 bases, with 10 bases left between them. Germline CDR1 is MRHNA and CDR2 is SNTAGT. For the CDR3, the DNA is TGTGCCAGCAGTGACCAAGGTGGCCACAATGAGCAGTTCTTC. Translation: CASSDQGGHNEQFF.

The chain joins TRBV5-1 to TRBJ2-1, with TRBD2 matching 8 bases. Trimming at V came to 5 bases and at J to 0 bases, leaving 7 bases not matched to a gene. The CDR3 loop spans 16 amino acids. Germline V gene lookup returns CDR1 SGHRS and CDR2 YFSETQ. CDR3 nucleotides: TGCGCCAGCAGGTACCGGGGGGGTAGCTCCTACAATGAGCAGTTCTTC. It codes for CASRYRGGSSYNEQFF.

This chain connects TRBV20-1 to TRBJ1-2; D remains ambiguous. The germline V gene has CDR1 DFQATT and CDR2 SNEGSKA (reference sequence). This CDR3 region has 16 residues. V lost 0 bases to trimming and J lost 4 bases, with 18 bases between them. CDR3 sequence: CSAREGRTGMGYGYTF. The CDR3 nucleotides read TGCAGTGCTAGAGAAGGAAGGACTGGGATGGGCTATGGCTACACCTTC.

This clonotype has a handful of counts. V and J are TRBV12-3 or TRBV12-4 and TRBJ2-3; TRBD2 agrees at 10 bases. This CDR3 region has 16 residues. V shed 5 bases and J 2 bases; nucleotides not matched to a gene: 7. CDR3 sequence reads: CASSIRTSGYTDTQYF. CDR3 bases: TGTGCCAGCAGTATCCGGACTAGCGGATACACAGATACGCAGTATTTT.

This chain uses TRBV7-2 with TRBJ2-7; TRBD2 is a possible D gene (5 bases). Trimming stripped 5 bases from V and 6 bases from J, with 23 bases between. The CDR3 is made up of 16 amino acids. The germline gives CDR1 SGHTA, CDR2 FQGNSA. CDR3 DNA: TGTGCCAGCAGCGCAGGAGGTGCTGGCGGAGTCTCCGAGCAGTACTTC. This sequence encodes CASSAGGAGGVSEQYF. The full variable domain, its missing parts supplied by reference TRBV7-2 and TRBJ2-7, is GAGVSQSPSNKVTEKGKDVELRCDPISGHTALYWYRQSLGQGLEFLIYFQGNSAPDKSGLPSDRFSAERTGGSVSTLTIQRTQQEDSAVYLCASSAGGAGGVSEQYFGPGTRLTVT.

CDR3 in DNA: TGCGCCAGCAGCCTAGGTTTCACAAAGGATGGTGAGCAGTTCTTC. Residues: CASSLGFTKDGEQFF. This sequence joins TRBV5-1 and TRBJ2-1; D call uncertain. The CDR3 is 15 residues long. CDR1 is SGHRS, CDR2 YFSETQ, per germline. V shed 4 bases and J shed 9 bases, with 20 bases lying between them.

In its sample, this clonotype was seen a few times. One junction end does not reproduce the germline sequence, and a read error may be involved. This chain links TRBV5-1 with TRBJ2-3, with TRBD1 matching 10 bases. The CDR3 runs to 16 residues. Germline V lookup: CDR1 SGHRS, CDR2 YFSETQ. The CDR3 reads CASNLPTGGGTDTQYF. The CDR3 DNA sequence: TGCGCCAGCAACTTGCCGACAGGGGGCGGCACAGATACGCAGTATTTT. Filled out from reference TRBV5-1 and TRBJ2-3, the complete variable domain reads KAGVTQTPRYLIKTRGQQVTLSCSPISGHRSVSWYQQTPGQGLQFLFEYFSETQRNKGNFPGRFSGRQFSNSRSEMNVSTLELGDSALYLCASNLPTGGGTDTQYFGPGTRLTVL.

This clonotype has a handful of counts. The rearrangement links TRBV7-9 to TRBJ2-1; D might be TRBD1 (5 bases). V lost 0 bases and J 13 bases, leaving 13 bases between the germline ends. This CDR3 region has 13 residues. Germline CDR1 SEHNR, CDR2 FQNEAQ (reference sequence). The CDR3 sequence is CASSLAQGFHQFF. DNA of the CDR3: TGTGCCAGCAGCTTAGCGCAGGGTTTTCATCAGTTCTTC. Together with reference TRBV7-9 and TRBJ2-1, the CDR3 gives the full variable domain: DTGVSQNPRHKITKRGQNVTFRCDPISEHNRLYWYRQTLGQGPEFLTYFQNEAQLEKSRLLSDRFSAERPKGSFSTLEIQRTEQGDSAMYLCASSLAQGFHQFFGPGTRLTVL.

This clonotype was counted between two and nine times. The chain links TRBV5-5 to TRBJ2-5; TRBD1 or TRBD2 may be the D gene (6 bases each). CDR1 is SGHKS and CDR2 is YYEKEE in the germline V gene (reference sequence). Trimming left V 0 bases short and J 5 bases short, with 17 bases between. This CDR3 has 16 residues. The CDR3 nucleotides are TGTGCCAGCAGCTTGGAAGTCTTAGGGGGAGGCGAGACCCAGTACTTC. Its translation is CASSLEVLGGGETQYF. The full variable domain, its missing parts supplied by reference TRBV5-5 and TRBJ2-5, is DAGVTQSPTHLIKTRGQQVTLRCSPISGHKSVSWYQQVLGQGPQFIFQYYEKEERGRGNFPDRFSARQFPNYSSELNVNALLLGDSALYLCASSLEVLGGGETQYFGPGTRLLVL.

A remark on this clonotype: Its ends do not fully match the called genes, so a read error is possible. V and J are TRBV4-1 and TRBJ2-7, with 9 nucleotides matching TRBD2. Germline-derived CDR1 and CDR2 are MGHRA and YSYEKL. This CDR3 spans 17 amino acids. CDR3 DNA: TGCGCCGGCAGCCCCTTGACGAGCGGGAGGAGCTCCTACGAGCAGTACTTC. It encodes CAGSPLTSGRSSYEQYF.

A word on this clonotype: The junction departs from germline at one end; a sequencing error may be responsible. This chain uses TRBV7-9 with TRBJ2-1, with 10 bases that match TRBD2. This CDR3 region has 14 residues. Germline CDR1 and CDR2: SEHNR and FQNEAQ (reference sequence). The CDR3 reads CASSEAGGDNEQFF. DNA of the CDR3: TGTGCCAGCAGCGAAGCGGGGGGGGACAACGAGCAGTTCTTC.

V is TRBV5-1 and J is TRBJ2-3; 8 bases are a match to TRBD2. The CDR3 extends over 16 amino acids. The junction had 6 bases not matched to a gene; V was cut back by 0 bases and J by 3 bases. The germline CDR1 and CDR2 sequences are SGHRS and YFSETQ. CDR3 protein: CASSLDAAGETDTQYF. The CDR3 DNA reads TGCGCCAGCAGCTTGGACGCAGCGGGAGAAACAGATACGCAGTATTTT.

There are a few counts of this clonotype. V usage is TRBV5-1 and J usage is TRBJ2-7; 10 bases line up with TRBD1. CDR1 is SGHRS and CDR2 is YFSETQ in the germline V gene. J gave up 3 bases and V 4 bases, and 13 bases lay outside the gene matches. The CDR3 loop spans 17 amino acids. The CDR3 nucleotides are TGCGCCAGCAGCCTATCCTCCCCCCGGGACAGGGGCTACGAGCAGTACTTC. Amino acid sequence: CASSLSSPRDRGYEQYF.

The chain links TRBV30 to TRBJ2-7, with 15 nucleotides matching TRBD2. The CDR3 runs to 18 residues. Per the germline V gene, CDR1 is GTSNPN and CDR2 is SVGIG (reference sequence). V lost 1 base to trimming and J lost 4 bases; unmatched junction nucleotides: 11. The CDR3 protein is CAWSAPSGLAGGIYEQYF. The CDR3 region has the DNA TGTGCCTGGAGTGCGCCCTCGGGACTAGCGGGAGGAATTTACGAGCAGTACTTC.

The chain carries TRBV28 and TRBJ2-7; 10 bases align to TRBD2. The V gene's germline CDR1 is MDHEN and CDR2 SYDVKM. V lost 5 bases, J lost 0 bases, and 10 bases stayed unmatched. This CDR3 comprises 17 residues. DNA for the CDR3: TGTGCCAGCAGTCTACCGGGGTCTAGCGGGAGCTCCTACGAGCAGTACTTC. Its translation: CASSLPGSSGSSYEQYF.

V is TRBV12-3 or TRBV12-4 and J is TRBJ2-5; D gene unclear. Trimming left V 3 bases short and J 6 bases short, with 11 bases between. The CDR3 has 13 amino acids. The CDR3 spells CASSFRPDKTQYF. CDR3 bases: TGTGCCAGCAGTTTTCGGCCCGACAAGACCCAGTACTTC.

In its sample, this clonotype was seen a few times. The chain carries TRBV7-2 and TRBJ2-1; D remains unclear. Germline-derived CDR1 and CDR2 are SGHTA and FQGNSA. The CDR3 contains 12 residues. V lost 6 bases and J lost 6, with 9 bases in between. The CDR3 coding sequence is TGTGCCAGCAGACCCCGCTCCAATGAGCAGTTCTTC. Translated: CASRPRSNEQFF.

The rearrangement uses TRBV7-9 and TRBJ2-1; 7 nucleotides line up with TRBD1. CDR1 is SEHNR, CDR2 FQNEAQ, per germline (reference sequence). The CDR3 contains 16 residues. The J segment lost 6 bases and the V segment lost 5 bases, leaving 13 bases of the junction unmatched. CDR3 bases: TGTGCCAGCAGCGCCCGAGGGACAGTCCAAATCAATGAGCAGTTCTTC. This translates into CASSARGTVQINEQFF.

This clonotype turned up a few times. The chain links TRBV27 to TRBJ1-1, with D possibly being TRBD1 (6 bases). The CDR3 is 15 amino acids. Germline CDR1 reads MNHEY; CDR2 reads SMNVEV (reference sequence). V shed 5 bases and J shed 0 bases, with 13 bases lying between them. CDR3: CASSARQAMNTEAFF. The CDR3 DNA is TGTGCCAGCAGTGCCCGACAGGCCATGAACACTGAAGCTTTCTTT.

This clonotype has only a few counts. The CDR3 protein is CASTQVANYGYTF. CDR3 DNA sequence: TGTGCCAGCACCCAGGTAGCTAACTATGGCTACACCTTC. The chain recombines TRBV12-3 or TRBV12-4 with TRBJ1-2; no clear D gene. V shed 7 bases and J shed 0 bases, with 9 bases lying between them. This CDR3 has 13 amino acids.